The next 32 T cell receptor beta chains were all read from a single sample in a study of T cell responses to AZD1222 COVID-19 vaccine. Profiling relied on immunoSEQ multiplex PCR, and the TCRdb table lists in-frame clones only, not all of them. This table holds around 270,000 clones, almost 95% found once. The specimen comprised peripheral blood, sampled 28 days after the second AZD1222 dose. These receptors all stem from an adult who received the AZD1222 COVID-19 vaccine.

V and J are TRBV3-1 (or the pseudogene TRBV3-2) and TRBJ1-3; D remains ambiguous. CDR3 length equals 13 residues. CDR1 and CDR2 (germline): LGHDT, YNNKEL (reference sequence). V was cut by 4 bases and J by 0 bases, with 4 bases left in between. The CDR3 is CASSPPSGNTIYF. In nucleotides, the CDR3 is TGTGCCAGCAGCCCTCCCTCTGGAAACACCATATATTTT.

The rearrangement links TRBV2 to TRBJ2-3, with a weak D call TRBD2 (6 bases). The CDR3 totals 15 residues. Germline-derived CDR1 and CDR2 are SNHLY and FYNNEI. Trimming removed 6 bases from V and 3 bases from J, with 16 bases in between. CDR3 protein: CASSKEGRETDTQYF. The CDR3 region has the DNA TGTGCCAGCAGCAAAGAGGGGCGGGAAACAGATACGCAGTATTTT.

The CDR3 loop is CASSPRWGTETQYF. DNA of the CDR3: TGTGCCAGCAGTCCGCGGTGGGGAACAGAGACCCAGTACTTC. The gene calls are TRBV7-2 and TRBJ2-5; D remains unclear. This CDR3 comprises 14 residues. The V gene's germline CDR1 is SGHTA and CDR2 FQGNSA. V was trimmed by 6 bases and J by 4 bases, leaving 15 bases between them.

The genes are TRBV28 and TRBJ1-6; D is ambiguous. The CDR3 consists of 14 residues. Germline V CDR1 and CDR2: MDHEN, SYDVKM. Trimming took 4 bases from V and 9 from J, leaving 13 bases between them. In nucleotides, the CDR3 is TGTGCCAGCAGTTACTCAGGCCCGGCTTCACCCCTCCACTTT. Translated: CASSYSGPASPLHF.

This chain uses TRBV2 with TRBJ2-2; D remains unclear. The CDR3 consists of 15 residues. The germline V and J ends were trimmed by 2 bases and 2 bases, with 9 bases remaining between them. Per germline, CDR1 SNHLY and CDR2 FYNNEI. CDR3 bases: TGTGCCAGCAGTGAACGGGCGGCCAACACCGGGGAGCTGTTTTTT. This sequence encodes CASSERAANTGELFF.

The chain uses TRBV7-9 and TRBJ2-3; D may be TRBD1 or TRBD2 (5 bases each). V lost 5 bases and J lost 4, with 16 bases in between. The CDR3 has 15 residues. Germline lookup yields CDR1 SEHNR and CDR2 FQNEAQ (reference sequence). CDR3 amino acids: CASSPPLGVADTQYF. The CDR3 region has the DNA TGTGCCAGCAGCCCTCCCCTGGGGGTGGCAGATACGCAGTATTTT.

The CDR3 region has the DNA TGTGCCAGCAGCGTAGACGACACCCTCGGACTAGCGGGACTCACCGGGGAGCTGTTTTTT. Residues: CASSVDDTLGLAGLTGELFF. This chain connects TRBV9 to TRBJ2-2, with 12 bases lining up with TRBD2. After removal of 0 bases from V and 4 bases from J, the junction contained 13 bases not matched to a gene. The CDR3 extends over 20 amino acids. CDR1 is SGDLS and CDR2 is YYNGEE in the germline V gene.

The chain links TRBV14 to TRBJ1-3, with D perhaps TRBD1 (5 bases). Trimming removed 4 bases at V and 0 bases at J, with 13 bases between. The CDR3 is made up of 16 amino acids. CDR1 and CDR2 (germline): SGHDN, FVKESK. The CDR3 here is CASSPRQSISGNTIYF. In DNA, the CDR3 is TGTGCCAGCAGCCCAAGACAGTCTATCTCTGGAAACACCATATATTTT.

The chain carries TRBV19 and TRBJ2-3; no definite D call. CDR3 length: 13 amino acids. Trimming removed 7 bases at V and 2 bases at J, with 10 bases between. In germline, CDR1 is LNHDA, CDR2 SQIVND (reference sequence). CDR3 sequence: CASIGGNTDTQYF. In DNA, the CDR3 is TGTGCCAGTATAGGTGGCAACACAGATACGCAGTATTTT.

V gene TRBV18 combines with J gene TRBJ1-3, with D perhaps TRBD1 (6 bases). CDR1 is KGHSH and CDR2 is LQKENI in the germline V gene. V dropped 5 bases and J dropped 4 bases, with 9 bases sitting between them. This CDR3 has 13 amino acids. The CDR3 DNA follows: TGTGCCAGCTCAACCGACAGGGGAAACACCATATATTTT. Its translation: CASSTDRGNTIYF.

The chain recombines TRBV5-8 with TRBJ1-3; D might be TRBD1 (6 bases). V was pared by 0 bases and J by 1 base, with 11 bases between. The CDR3 contains 16 residues. Germline V gene lookup returns CDR1 SGHTS and CDR2 YDEGEE. The CDR3 protein is CASSLVGGKSGNTIYF. The CDR3 nucleotides are TGTGCCAGCAGCTTGGTCGGGGGCAAGTCTGGAAACACCATATATTTT.

The rearrangement joins TRBV5-1 to TRBJ1-2; D is undetermined. This CDR3 comprises 15 residues. V was trimmed by 0 bases and J by 6 bases, leaving 15 bases between them. Germline loops: CDR1 SGHRS, CDR2 YFSETQ. In DNA, the CDR3 is TGCGCCAGCAGCTTGGCCAACACCCCCGTACATGGCTACACCTTC. It is translated as CASSLANTPVHGYTF.

This clone came up once. The chain combines TRBV2 with TRBJ2-3, with 8 bases that match TRBD1. CDR1 and CDR2 (germline): SNHLY, FYNNEI. After removal of 9 bases from V and 3 bases from J, the junction contained 5 bases not matched to a gene. This CDR3 has 13 amino acids. The CDR3 spells CASNGQGTDTQYF. CDR3 nucleotides: TGTGCCAGTAACGGACAGGGAACAGATACGCAGTATTTT. Full variable domain (missing parts from reference TRBV2 and TRBJ2-3): EPEVTQTPSHQVTQMGQEVILRCVPISNHLYFYWYRQILGQKVEFLVSFYNNEISEKSEIFDDQFSVERPDGSNFTLKIRSTKLEDSAMYFCASNGQGTDTQYFGPGTRLTVL.

The CDR3 nucleotides are TGTGCCAGCAGCACAGGAGCGGGAGGGCCAGACGAGCAGTACTTC. As protein: CASSTGAGGPDEQYF. V gene TRBV21-1 combines with J gene TRBJ2-7; TRBD2, as called in the table, went unchecked against the DNA. TRBV21-1 is an annotated pseudogene. This CDR3 has 15 amino acids.

This chain connects TRBV6-2 or TRBV6-3 to TRBJ2-3, with TRBD2 matching 8 bases. V trimming: 4 bases; J trimming: 4 bases; junction bases outside the gene matches: 10. The CDR3 runs 16 residues. Germline CDR1 is MNHEY and CDR2 is SVGEGT. The chain's CDR3 is CASSSLSGRGSDTQYF. The CDR3 DNA follows: TGTGCCAGCAGTTCCCTCAGCGGGAGAGGGTCAGATACGCAGTATTTT.

The sample holds one count of this clone. The rearrangement links TRBV11-2 to TRBJ2-7; D uncertain. The length of the CDR3 is 12 residues. With 3 bases removed from V and 7 bases from J, the gap between germline ends came to 10 bases. Germline values: CDR1 SGHAT, CDR2 FQNNGV. CDR3 sequence: CASSLGRWEQYF. The CDR3 DNA reads TGTGCCAGCAGCTTGGGTAGGTGGGAGCAGTACTTC.

The chain carries TRBV2 and TRBJ1-2; 8 bases are a match to TRBD1. Unmatched junction bases numbered 5, after V lost 5 bases and J lost 6 bases. Germline-derived CDR1 and CDR2 are SNHLY and FYNNEI. There are 13 residues in the CDR3. CDR3 region: CASSPDRGHGYTF. CDR3 in DNA: TGTGCCAGCAGTCCCGACAGGGGCCATGGCTACACCTTC.

This chain connects TRBV9 to TRBJ1-1; TRBD1 matches 8 bases. The CDR3 is 15 residues long. J gave up 5 bases and V 2 bases, and 8 bases lay outside the gene matches. Looked up from germline, CDR1 is SGDLS and CDR2 is YYNGEE. The CDR3 sequence: CASSVLGQGGTEAFF. In DNA form, the CDR3 reads TGTGCCAGCAGCGTCCTAGGACAGGGAGGGACTGAAGCTTTCTTT.

The rearrangement joins TRBV3-1 (or the pseudogene TRBV3-2) to TRBJ1-1; D might be TRBD1 (5 bases). Per germline, CDR1 LGHDT and CDR2 YNNKEL (reference sequence). The V and J ends lost 4 bases and 4 bases respectively, with 22 bases between them. The CDR3 sequence is 17 residues long. The CDR3 loop is CASSPPPGTAWGTEAFF. Written as DNA, the CDR3 is TGTGCCAGCAGCCCACCCCCCGGGACGGCCTGGGGCACTGAAGCTTTCTTT.

The V gene is TRBV5-4, the J gene TRBJ1-1, with D uncertain. The germline V gene encodes CDR1 SGHNT and CDR2 YYREEE (reference sequence). The V gene lost 1 base and the J gene lost 1 base, with 5 bases spanning the gap. CDR3 length: 13 residues. CDR3 in amino acids: CASSLSRNTEAFF. In DNA, the CDR3 is TGTGCCAGCAGCTTGAGCAGGAACACTGAAGCTTTCTTT.

This chain uses TRBV5-1 with TRBJ1-1; D is ambiguous. Trimming shortened V by 2 bases and J by 1 base, and 15 bases separated the two germline ends. The CDR3 runs to 16 residues. Looked up from germline, CDR1 is SGHRS and CDR2 is YFSETQ. The CDR3 sequence is CASSFGGRRGNTEAFF. The CDR3 nucleotides read TGCGCCAGCAGCTTCGGTGGCCGGAGAGGGAACACTGAAGCTTTCTTT.

This rearrangement joins TRBV13 to TRBJ2-5, with 7 bases identical to TRBD1. The CDR3 runs 18 residues. Per the germline V gene, CDR1 is PRHDT and CDR2 is FYEKMQ (reference sequence). J was trimmed by 5 bases and V by 3 bases; bases with no gene match: 18. The CDR3 loop reads CASSFDDPGRGREETQYF. DNA of the CDR3: TGTGCCAGCAGCTTCGACGACCCGGGAAGGGGGCGTGAGGAGACCCAGTACTTC.

The CDR3 here is CSVCGLAGGSYEQYF. In nucleotides, the CDR3 is TGCAGCGTCTGCGGACTAGCGGGAGGGTCCTACGAGCAGTACTTC. The chain couples TRBV29-1 to TRBJ2-7, with 15 bases lining up with TRBD2. The CDR3 extends over 15 amino acids. Germline CDR1 is SQVTM and CDR2 is ANQGSEA. Germline trimming cut 6 bases from V and 1 base from J; bases unmatched to any gene: 4.

The rearrangement links TRBV7-8 to TRBJ1-5; the D gene is possibly TRBD1 (5 bases). The V end lost 4 bases, the J end lost 2 bases, and 12 bases lay between the germline ends. CDR3 length: 15 residues. The germline V gene has CDR1 SGHVS and CDR2 FQNEAQ. The CDR3 region is CASSYTQGRNQPQHF. In DNA, the CDR3 is TGTGCCAGCAGCTATACTCAGGGACGCAATCAGCCCCAGCATTTT.

This clone is a singleton in its sample. J is TRBJ1-6 and V is TRBV12-3 or TRBV12-4; D ambiguous. Deletions cut 3 bases from V and 6 bases from J, with 3 bases between. The CDR3 spans 12 residues. The CDR3 loop is CASSFPNSPLHF. CDR3 nucleotide sequence: TGTGCCAGCAGTTTTCCTAATTCACCCCTCCACTTT.

The V and J genes are TRBV7-8 and TRBJ2-6; no clear D gene. Trimming left V 1 base short and J 0 bases short, with 10 bases between. The CDR3 runs 17 residues. Germline V gene data show CDR1 as SGHVS and CDR2 as FQNEAQ. The CDR3: CASSLVSGPSGANVLTF. In DNA form, the CDR3 reads TGTGCCAGCAGCTTAGTATCCGGGCCCTCTGGGGCCAACGTCCTGACTTTC.

The V and J genes are TRBV11-2 and TRBJ1-1; 12 bases are a match to TRBD1. The ends lost 5 bases at V and 3 bases at J; junction bases unmatched: 13. This CDR3 has 18 amino acids. Germline V gives CDR1 SGHAT, CDR2 FQNNGV. CDR3 region: CASSAKGGQGARYTEAFF. The CDR3 nucleotides read TGTGCCAGCAGCGCCAAGGGGGGACAGGGGGCGCGGTACACTGAAGCTTTCTTT.

The V gene is TRBV23-1, the J gene TRBJ1-2; D gene uncertain. TRBV23-1 is annotated as an ORF whose role is uncertain. V was clipped by 7 bases and J by 8 bases, with 14 bases between them. CDR3 length: 12 residues. The CDR3 region has the DNA TGCGCCAGCACCTTCCGGGGAGGAGGCTACACCTTC. The encoded protein is CASTFRGGGYTF.

In DNA, the CDR3 is TGTGCCAGCAGTTCAGGATTTGGCGAGCAGTACTTC. It codes for CASSSGFGEQYF. The chain links TRBV28 to TRBJ2-7, with unresolved D. The CDR3 has 12 residues. Germline loops: CDR1 MDHEN, CDR2 SYDVKM. The V end was cut by 4 bases, the J end by 6 bases, with 10 bases between.

This chain links TRBV7-9 with TRBJ2-1; D is unclear. The CDR3 is 12 residues long. Trimming took off 2 bases at V and 12 bases at J, with 11 bases between the two ends. The germline V gene has CDR1 SEHNR and CDR2 FQNEAQ (reference sequence). The CDR3 reads CASSLSGLGQFF. The DNA for the CDR3 is TGTGCCAGCAGCTTATCCGGTCTTGGGCAGTTCTTC.

The V gene is TRBV7-9, the J gene TRBJ2-7, with D possibly TRBD1 on 6 matching bases. The V end was cut by 5 bases, the J end by 0 bases, with 11 bases between. Per germline, CDR1 SEHNR and CDR2 FQNEAQ (reference sequence). The CDR3 is 14 amino acids. CDR3 in amino acids: CASSLGQTSYEQYF. The CDR3 nucleotides are TGTGCCAGCAGCCTCGGACAGACCTCCTACGAGCAGTACTTC. The full variable domain, its missing parts supplied by reference TRBV7-9 and TRBJ2-7, is DTGVSQNPRHKITKRGQNVTFRCDPISEHNRLYWYRQTLGQGPEFLTYFQNEAQLEKSRLLSDRFSAERPKGSFSTLEIQRTEQGDSAMYLCASSLGQTSYEQYFGPGTRLTVT.

The J gene is TRBJ2-7, the V gene TRBV9; D could derive from TRBD1 or TRBD2 (6 bases each). Germline V gene lookup returns CDR1 SGDLS and CDR2 YYNGEE. This CDR3 has 14 amino acids. The ends were cut back, 4 bases at V and 4 bases at J, with 15 bases in the middle. This chain's CDR3 is CASSPYGGYYEQYF. As DNA, the CDR3 is TGTGCCAGCAGCCCTTACGGGGGCTATTACGAGCAGTACTTC.